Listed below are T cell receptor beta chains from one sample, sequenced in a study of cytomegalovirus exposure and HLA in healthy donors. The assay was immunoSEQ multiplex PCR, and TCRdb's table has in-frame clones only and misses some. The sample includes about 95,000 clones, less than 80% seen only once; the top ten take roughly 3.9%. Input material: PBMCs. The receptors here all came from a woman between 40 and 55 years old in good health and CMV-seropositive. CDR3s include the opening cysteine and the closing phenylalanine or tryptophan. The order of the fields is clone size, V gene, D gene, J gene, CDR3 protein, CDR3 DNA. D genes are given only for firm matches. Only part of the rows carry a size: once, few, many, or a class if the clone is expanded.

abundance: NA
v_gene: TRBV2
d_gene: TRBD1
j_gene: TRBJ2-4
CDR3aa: CASSPGQGAKNIQYF
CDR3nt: TGTGCCAGCAGCCCTGGACAGGGTGCCAAAAACATTCAGTACTTC

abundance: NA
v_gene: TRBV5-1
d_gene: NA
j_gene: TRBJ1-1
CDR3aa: CASSFRVGDTEAFF
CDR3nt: TGCGCCAGCAGCTTCAGGGTTGGAGACACTGAAGCTTTCTTT

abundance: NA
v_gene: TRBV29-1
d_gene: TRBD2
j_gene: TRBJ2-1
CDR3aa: CSVVERERMDEQFF
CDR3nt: TGCAGCGTTGTCGAGCGGGAGAGGATGGATGAGCAGTTCTTC

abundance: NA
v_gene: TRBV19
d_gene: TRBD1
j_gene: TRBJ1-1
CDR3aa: CASSFRQGDTEAFF
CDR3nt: TGTGCCAGTAGTTTTCGACAGGGGGACACTGAAGCTTTCTTT

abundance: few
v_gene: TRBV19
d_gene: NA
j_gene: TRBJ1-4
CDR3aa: CASSMEQVNEKLFF
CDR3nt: TGTGCCAGTAGTATGGAACAGGTTAATGAAAAACTGTTTTTT

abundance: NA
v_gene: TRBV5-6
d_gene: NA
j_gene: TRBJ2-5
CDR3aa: CASSLRQGETQYF
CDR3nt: TGTGCCAGCAGCTTAAGGCAGGGTGAGACCCAGTACTTC

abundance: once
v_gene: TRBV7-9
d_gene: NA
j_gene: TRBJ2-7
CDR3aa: CASSLSTTAYEQYF
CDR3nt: TGTGCCAGCAGCTTATCGACCACAGCTTACGAGCAGTACTTC

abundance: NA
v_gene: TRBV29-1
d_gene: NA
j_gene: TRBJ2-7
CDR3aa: CSVVAGGYEQYF
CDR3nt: TGCAGCGTTGTTGCAGGTGGCTACGAGCAGTACTTC

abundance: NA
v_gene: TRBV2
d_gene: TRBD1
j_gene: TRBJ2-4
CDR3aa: CASSEGGGTALKNIQYF
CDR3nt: TGTGCCAGCAGTGAAGGAGGTGGGACAGCATTAAAAAACATTCAGTACTTC

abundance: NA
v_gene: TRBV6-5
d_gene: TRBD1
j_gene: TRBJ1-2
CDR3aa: CASSLSRDRVYGYTF
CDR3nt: TGTGCCAGCAGTCTTTCCCGGGACAGAGTCTATGGCTACACCTTC

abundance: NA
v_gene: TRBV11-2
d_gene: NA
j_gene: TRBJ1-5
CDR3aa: CASSSGPRQPQHF
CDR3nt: TGTGCCAGCAGCTCAGGGCCGCGTCAGCCCCAGCATTTT

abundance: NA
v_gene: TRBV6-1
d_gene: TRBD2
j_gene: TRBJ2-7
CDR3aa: CASSEKVAGVDEQYF
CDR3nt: TGTGCCAGCAGTGAAAAGGTAGCGGGAGTAGACGAGCAGTACTTC

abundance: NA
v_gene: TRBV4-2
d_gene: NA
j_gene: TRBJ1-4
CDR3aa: CASSQDMAEWDIQEKLFF
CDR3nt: TGTGCCAGCAGCCAAGATATGGCAGAGTGGGACATACAGGAAAAACTGTTTTTT

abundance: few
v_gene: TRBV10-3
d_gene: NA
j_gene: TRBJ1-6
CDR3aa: CAISGGLGNSPLHF
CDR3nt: TGTGCCATCAGTGGAGGATTAGGTAATTCACCCCTCCACTTT

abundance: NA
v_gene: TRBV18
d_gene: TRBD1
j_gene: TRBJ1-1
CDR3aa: CASSLGLTGRTEAFF
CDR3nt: TGTGCCAGCTCACTTGGATTGACAGGGCGGACTGAAGCTTTCTTT

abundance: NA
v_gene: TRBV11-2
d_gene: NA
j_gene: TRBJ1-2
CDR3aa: CASSWAEAYGYTF
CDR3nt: TGTGCCAGCAGCTGGGCCGAAGCCTATGGCTACACCTTC

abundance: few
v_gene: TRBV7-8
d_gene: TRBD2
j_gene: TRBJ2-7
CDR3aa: CASSSLGGSVLEQYF
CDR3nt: TGTGCCAGCAGCTCACTGGGCGGGAGTGTACTCGAGCAGTACTTC

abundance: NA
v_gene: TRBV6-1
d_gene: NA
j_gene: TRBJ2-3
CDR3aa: CASGLDTQYF
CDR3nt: TGTGCCAGCGGACTAGATACGCAGTATTTT

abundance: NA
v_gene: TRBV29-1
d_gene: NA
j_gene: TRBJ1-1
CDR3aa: CSVEERDNPWRTEAFF
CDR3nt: TGCAGCGTTGAAGAGAGGGACAACCCCTGGAGAACTGAAGCTTTCTTT

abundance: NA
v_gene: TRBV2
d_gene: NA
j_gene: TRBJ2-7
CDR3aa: CASSATGEQYF
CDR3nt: TGTGCCAGCAGTGCTACAGGGGAGCAGTACTTC

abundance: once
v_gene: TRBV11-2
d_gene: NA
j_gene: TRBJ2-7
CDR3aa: CASMLYLSSYEQYF
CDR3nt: TGTGCCAGCATGCTGTACCTGAGCTCCTACGAGCAGTACTTC

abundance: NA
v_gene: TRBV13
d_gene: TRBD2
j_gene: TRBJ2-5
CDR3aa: CASSRRGAGLLYF
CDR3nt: TGTGCCAGCAGCCGCCGTGGGGCGGGACTACTCTACTTC

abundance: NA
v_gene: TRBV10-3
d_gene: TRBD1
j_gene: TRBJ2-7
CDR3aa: CASRTGGWEQYF
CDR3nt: TGTGCCAGCCGGACAGGGGGATGGGAGCAGTACTTC

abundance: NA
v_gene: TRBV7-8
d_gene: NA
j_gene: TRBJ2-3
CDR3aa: CASSSDSFTDTQYF
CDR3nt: TGTGCCAGCAGCTCGGACAGCTTCACAGATACGCAGTATTTT

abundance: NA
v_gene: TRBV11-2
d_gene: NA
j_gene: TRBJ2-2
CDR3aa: CASSFGTIGELFF
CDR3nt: TGTGCCAGCAGCTTTGGGACAATCGGGGAGCTGTTTTTT

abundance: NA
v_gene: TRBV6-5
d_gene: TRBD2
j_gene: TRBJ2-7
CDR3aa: CASSARTSGGEQYF
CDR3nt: TGTGCCAGCAGTGCTCGGACTAGCGGGGGCGAGCAGTACTTC

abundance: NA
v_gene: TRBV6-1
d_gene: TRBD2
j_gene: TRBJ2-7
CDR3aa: CASSSGRTYEQYF
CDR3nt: TGTGCCAGCAGTAGCGGGAGGACCTACGAGCAGTACTTC

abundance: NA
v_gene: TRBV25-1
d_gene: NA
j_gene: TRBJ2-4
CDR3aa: CASSDRGSNIQYF
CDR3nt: TGTGCCAGCAGTGATCGGGGTTCAAACATTCAGTACTTC

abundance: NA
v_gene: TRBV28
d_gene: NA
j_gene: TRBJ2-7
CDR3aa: CAEGSSTYEQYF
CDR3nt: TGTGCCGAGGGTAGCTCAACCTACGAGCAGTACTTC

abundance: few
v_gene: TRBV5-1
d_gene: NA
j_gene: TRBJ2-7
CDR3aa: CASSLGGVNEQYF
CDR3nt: TGCGCCAGCAGCTTGGGGGGGGTGAACGAGCAGTACTTC

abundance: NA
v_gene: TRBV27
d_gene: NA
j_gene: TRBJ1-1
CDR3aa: CASSLQGNTEAFF
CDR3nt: TGTGCCAGCAGTCTCCAGGGTAACACTGAAGCTTTCTTT

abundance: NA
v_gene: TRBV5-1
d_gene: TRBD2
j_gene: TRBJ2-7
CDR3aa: CASRAGAYEQYF
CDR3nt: TGCGCCAGCAGGGCGGGGGCCTACGAGCAGTACTTC

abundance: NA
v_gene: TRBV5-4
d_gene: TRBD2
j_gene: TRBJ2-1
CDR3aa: CASSSRGAGGPSSYNEQFF
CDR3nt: TGTGCCAGCAGCTCCCGGGGAGCGGGAGGCCCGAGCTCCTACAATGAGCAGTTCTTC

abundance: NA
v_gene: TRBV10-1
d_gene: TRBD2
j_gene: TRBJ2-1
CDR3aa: CASSGPVWLAGVQSMDEQFF
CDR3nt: TGCGCCAGCAGTGGCCCGGTTTGGCTAGCGGGAGTGCAGAGTATGGATGAGCAGTTCTTC

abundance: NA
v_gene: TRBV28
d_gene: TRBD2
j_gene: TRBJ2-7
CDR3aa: CASSFSSGGIEEYF
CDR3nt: TGTGCCAGCAGTTTTAGTAGCGGGGGGATCGAGGAGTACTTC

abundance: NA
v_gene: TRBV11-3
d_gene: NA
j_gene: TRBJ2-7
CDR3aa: CASSLEGNEQYF
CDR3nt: TGTGCCAGCAGCTTAGAGGGCAACGAGCAGTACTTC

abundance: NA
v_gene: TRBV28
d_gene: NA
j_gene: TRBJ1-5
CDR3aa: CASTGSWGGKDQPQHF
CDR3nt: TGTGCCAGCACCGGATCGTGGGGGGGGAAGGATCAGCCCCAGCATTTT

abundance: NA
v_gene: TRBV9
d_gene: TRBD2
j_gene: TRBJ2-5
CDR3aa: CASSFARGGEETQYF
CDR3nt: TGTGCCAGCAGCTTCGCCCGGGGGGGTGAAGAGACCCAGTACTTC

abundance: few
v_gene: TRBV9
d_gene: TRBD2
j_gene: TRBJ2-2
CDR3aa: CASSVVVSGNSAGELFF
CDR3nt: TGTGCCAGCAGCGTAGTGGTTAGCGGGAATTCCGCCGGGGAGCTGTTTTTT

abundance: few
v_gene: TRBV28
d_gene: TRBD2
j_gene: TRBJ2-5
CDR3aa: CASSSRTSGPGETQYF
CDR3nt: TGTGCCAGCAGTTCCAGGACTAGCGGGCCGGGGGAGACCCAGTACTTC

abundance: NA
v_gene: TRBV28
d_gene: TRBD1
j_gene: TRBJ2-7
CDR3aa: CASSPGQGYEQYF
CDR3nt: TGTGCCAGCAGTCCTGGACAGGGATACGAGCAGTACTTC

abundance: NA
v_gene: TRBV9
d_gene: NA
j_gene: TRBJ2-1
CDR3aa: CASSVEASSDEQFF
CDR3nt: TGTGCCAGCAGCGTAGAGGCTAGCTCGGATGAGCAGTTCTTC

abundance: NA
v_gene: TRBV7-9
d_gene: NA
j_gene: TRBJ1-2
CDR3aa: CASSLNGDYGYTF
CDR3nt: TGTGCCAGCAGCTTAAACGGGGACTATGGCTACACCTTC

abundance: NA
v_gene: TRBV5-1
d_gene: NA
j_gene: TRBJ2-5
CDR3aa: CASRIGEGETQYF
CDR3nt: TGCGCCAGCAGAATAGGGGAAGGGGAGACCCAGTACTTC

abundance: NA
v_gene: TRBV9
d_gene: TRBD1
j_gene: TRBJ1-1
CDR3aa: CASSVGTGERGNTEAFF
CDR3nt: TGTGCCAGCAGCGTTGGGACAGGGGAAAGGGGAAACACTGAAGCTTTCTTT

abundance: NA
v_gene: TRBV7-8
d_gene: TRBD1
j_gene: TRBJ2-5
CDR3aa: CASSGLADRVQETQYF
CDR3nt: TGTGCCAGCAGCGGGCTCGCGGACAGGGTCCAAGAGACCCAGTACTTC

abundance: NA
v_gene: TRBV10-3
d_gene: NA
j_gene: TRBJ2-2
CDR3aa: CAISESLGGLAGELFF
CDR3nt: TGTGCCATCAGTGAGTCGCTCGGGGGTTTGGCCGGGGAGCTGTTTTTT

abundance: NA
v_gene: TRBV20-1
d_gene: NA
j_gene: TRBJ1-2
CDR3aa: CSARGVDGYTF
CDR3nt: TGCAGTGCTAGGGGAGTGGATGGCTACACCTTC

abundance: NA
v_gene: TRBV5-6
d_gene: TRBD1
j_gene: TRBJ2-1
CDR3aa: CASNRGQGRSYNEQFF
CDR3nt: TGTGCCAGCAACCGAGGACAGGGGCGTTCCTACAATGAGCAGTTCTTC

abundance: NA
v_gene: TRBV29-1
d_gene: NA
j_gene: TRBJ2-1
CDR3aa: CSVRRGGEQFF
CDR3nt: TGCAGCGTTAGGAGGGGTGGGGAGCAGTTCTTC

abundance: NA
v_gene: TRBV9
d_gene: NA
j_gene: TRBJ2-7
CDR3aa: CASSDEKEFTLRQAFILEQYF
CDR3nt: TGTGCCAGCAGCGATGAAAAGGAATTTACCCTACGACAGGCTTTTATTCTAGAGCAGTACTTC

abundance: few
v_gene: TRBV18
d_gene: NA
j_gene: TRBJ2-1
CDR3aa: CASSPLKPLAFEQFF
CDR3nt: TGTGCCAGCTCACCACTAAAGCCCTTAGCGTTTGAGCAGTTCTTC

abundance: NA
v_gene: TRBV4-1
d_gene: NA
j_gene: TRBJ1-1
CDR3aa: CASSPVGRGNTEAFF
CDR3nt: TGCGCCAGCAGCCCAGTAGGCAGGGGAAACACTGAAGCTTTCTTT

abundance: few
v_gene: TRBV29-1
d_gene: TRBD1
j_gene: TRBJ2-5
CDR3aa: CSGQGAGETQYF
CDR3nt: TGCAGCGGACAGGGGGCGGGGGAGACCCAGTACTTC

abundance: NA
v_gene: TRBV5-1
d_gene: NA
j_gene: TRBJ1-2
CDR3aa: CASSLAGRQGYGYTF
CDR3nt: TGCGCCAGCAGCTTGGCCGGGCGGCAGGGGTATGGCTACACCTTC

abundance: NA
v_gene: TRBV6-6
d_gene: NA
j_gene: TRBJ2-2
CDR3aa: CASSPRGGLRVGELFF
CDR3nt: TGTGCCAGCAGTCCCCGCGGAGGGCTCCGAGTGGGGGAGCTGTTTTTT

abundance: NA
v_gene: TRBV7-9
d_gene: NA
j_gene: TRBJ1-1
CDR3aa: CASSPSRFGGTEAFF
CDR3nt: TGTGCCAGCAGCCCGTCCCGGTTCGGCGGCACTGAAGCTTTCTTT

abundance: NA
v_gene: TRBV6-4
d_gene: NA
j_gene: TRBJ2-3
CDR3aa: CASSEGQGADTQYF
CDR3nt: TGTGCCAGCAGTGAGGGGCAGGGCGCAGATACGCAGTATTTT

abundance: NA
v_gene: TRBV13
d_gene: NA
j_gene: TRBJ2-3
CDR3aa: CASSLRRTDTQYF
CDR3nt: TGTGCCAGCAGCCTGAGGAGGACAGATACGCAGTATTTT